This record concerns one TCR beta chain sequence. The junction shows a germline mismatch at one end, possibly a read error. TCRdb's table, derived via immunoSEQ multiplex PCR, lists solely in-frame clones and lacks some. The sample records 5,800 or so clones, roughly 85% being singletons. This entry comes from a study of brain metastases from non-small cell lung cancer. The CDR3 has 15 amino acids. Germline-derived CDR1 and CDR2 are MDHEN and SYDVKM. This sequence was found in a donor aged 40 or older with non-small cell lung cancer. The gene calls are TRBV28 and TRBJ1-4; 10 bases agree with TRBD1. The specimen was primary lung tumor tissue. The CDR3 reads CASSYLGQGNEKLFF. The CDR3 nucleotides read TGTGCTAGCAGCTATCTGGGACAGGGGAATGAAAAACTGTTTTTT. The full variable domain, rest sourced from reference TRBV28 and TRBJ1-4, is DVKVTQSSRYLVKRTGEKVFLECVQDMDHENMFWYRQDPGLGLRLIYFSYDVKMKEKGDIPEGYSVSREKKERFSLILESASTNQTSMYLCASSYLGQGNEKLFFGSGTQLSVL.